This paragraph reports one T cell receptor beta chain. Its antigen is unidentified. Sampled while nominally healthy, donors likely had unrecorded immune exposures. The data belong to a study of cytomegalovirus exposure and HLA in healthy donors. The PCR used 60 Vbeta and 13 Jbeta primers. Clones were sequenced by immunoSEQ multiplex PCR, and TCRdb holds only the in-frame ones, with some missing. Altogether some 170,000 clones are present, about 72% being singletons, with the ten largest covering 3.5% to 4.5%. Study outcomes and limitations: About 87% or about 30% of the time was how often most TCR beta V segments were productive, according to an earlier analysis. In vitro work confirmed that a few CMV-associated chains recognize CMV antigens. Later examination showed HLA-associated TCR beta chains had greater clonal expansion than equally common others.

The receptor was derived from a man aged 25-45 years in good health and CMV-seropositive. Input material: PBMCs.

CDR3 bases: TGTGCCAGCAGTTTTCGTCGGGGGGGGGAGACCCAGTACTTC. Translated: CASSFRRGGETQYF. The gene calls are TRBV27 and TRBJ2-5; 8 nucleotides agree with TRBD2. CDR1 is MNHEY, CDR2 SMNVEV, per germline (reference sequence). The CDR3 loop spans 14 amino acids. V was clipped by 3 bases and J by 5 bases; unmatched bases: 5.